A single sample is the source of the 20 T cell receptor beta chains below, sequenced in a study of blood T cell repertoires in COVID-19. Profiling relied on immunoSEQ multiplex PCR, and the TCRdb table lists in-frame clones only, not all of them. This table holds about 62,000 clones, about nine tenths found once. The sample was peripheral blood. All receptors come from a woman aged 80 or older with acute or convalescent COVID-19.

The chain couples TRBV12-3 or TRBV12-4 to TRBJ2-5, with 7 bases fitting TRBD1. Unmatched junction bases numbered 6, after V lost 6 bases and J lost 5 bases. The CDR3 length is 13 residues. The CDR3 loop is CASSPTGVETQYF. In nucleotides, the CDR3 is TGTGCCAGCAGCCCTACAGGGGTCGAGACCCAGTACTTC.

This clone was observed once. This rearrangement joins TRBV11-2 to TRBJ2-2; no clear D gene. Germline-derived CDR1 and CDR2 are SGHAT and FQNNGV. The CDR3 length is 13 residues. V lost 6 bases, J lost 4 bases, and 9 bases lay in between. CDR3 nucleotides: TGTGCCAGCAGGCGGCCTAGCACCGGGGAGCTGTTTTTT. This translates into CASRRPSTGELFF.

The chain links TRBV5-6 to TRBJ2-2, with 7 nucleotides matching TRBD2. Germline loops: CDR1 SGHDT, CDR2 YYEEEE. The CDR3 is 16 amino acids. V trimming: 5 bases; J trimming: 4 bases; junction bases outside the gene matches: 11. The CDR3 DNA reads TGTGCCAGCAGTCCGGTCGGGGGGAGTAGCACCGGGGAGCTGTTTTTT. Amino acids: CASSPVGGSSTGELFF.

The CDR3, as DNA: TGTGCCAGCAGCACGACAGTTAACACTGAAGCTTTCTTT. Translating gives CASSTTVNTEAFF. J is TRBJ1-1 and V is TRBV9; D is perhaps TRBD1 (5 bases). CDR3 length: 13 residues. V was shortened by 4 bases and J by 2 bases, with 9 bases between the two germline ends. The germline V gene encodes CDR1 SGDLS and CDR2 YYNGEE.

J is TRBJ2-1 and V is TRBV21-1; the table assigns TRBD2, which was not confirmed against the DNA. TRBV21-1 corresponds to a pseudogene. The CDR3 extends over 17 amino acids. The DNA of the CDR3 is TGTGCCAGCCCGGGACTAGCGGGGGGGAGAAAGTACAATGAGCAGTTCTTC. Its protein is CASPGLAGGRKYNEQFF.

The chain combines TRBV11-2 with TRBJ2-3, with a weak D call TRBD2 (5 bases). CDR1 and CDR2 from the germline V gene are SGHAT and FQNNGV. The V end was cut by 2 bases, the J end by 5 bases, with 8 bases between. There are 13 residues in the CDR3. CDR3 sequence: CASSLFRGDTQYF. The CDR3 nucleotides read TGTGCCAGCAGCTTATTCCGGGGAGATACGCAGTATTTT.

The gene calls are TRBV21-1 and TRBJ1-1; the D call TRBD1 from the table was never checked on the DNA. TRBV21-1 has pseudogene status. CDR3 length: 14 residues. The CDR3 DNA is TGTGCCAGCAGCATCGGGACAGGTAAACCTGAAGCTTTCTTT. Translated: CASSIGTGKPEAFF.

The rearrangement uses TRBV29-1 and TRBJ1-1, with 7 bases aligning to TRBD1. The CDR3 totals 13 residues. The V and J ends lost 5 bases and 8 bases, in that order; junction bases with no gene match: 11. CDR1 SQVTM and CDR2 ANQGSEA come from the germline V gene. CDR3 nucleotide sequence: TGCAGCGTTACCGGGACAGCGGCTGCCGAAGCTTTCTTT. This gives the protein CSVTGTAAAEAFF.

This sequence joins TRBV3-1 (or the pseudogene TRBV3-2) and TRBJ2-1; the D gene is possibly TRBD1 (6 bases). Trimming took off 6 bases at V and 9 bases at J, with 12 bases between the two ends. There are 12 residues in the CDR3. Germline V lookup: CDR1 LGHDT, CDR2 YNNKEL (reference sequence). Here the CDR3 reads CASREQGLEQFF. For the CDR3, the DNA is TGTGCCAGCAGGGAACAGGGTCTTGAGCAGTTCTTC.

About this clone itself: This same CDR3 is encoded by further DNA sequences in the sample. CDR3 in amino acids: CASSFRGTGELFF. CDR3 sequence (DNA): TGTGCCAGCAGCTTTAGAGGCACCGGGGAGCTGTTTTTT. This chain links TRBV11-2 with TRBJ2-2; D not certain. Trimming took 3 bases from V and 4 from J, leaving 6 bases between them. The CDR3 sequence is 13 residues long. The germline CDR1 and CDR2 sequences are SGHAT and FQNNGV.

CDR3 region: CASSPHNQGIMGGYTF. The CDR3, as DNA: TGTGCCAGCAGCCCCCATAATCAGGGTATTATGGGGGGCTACACCTTC. The chain combines TRBV7-2 with TRBJ1-2; maybe TRBD1 (5 bases). Germline values: CDR1 SGHTA, CDR2 FQGNSA. V lost 5 bases and J 8 bases, leaving 24 bases between the germline ends. CDR3 length: 16 amino acids.

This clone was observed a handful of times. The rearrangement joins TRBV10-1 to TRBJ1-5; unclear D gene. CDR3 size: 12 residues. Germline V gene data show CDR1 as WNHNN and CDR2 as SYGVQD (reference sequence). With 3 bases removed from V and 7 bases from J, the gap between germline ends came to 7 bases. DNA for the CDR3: TGCGCCAGCAGTGACGGGAAACAGCCCCAGCATTTT. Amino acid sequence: CASSDGKQPQHF.

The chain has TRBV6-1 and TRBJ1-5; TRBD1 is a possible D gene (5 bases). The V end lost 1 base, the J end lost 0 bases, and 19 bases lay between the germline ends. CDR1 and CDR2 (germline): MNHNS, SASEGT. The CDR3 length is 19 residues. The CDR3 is CASSEDPIRGYYSNQPQHF. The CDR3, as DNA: TGTGCCAGCAGTGAAGACCCCATAAGGGGCTATTATAGCAATCAGCCCCAGCATTTT.

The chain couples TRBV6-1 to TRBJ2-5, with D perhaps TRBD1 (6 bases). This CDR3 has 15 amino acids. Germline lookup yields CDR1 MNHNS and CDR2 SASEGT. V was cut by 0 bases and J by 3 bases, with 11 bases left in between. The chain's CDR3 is CASSEAGAGEETQYF. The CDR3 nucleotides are TGTGCCAGCAGTGAAGCTGGGGCAGGGGAAGAGACCCAGTACTTC.

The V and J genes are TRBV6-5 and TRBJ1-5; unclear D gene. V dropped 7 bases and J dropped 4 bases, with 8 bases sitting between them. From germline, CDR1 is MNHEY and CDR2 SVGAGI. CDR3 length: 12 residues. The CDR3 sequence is CASTLSNQPQHF. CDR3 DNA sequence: TGTGCCAGCACCCTCAGTAATCAGCCCCAGCATTTT.

DNA of the CDR3: TGTGCCAGCAGCTTAGCGTCAGGGCGGGGAGAGACCCAGTACTTC. Residues: CASSLASGRGETQYF. The chain uses TRBV7-9 and TRBJ2-5, with D possibly matching TRBD2 (6 bases). CDR1 and CDR2 (germline): SEHNR, FQNEAQ (reference sequence). Trimming shortened V by 0 bases and J by 4 bases, and 12 bases separated the two germline ends. The CDR3 runs to 15 residues.

The CDR3 loop reads CASSDRGENDEQYF. DNA of the CDR3: TGTGCCAGCAGTGACAGGGGCGAGAATGACGAGCAGTACTTC. The chain joins TRBV25-1 to TRBJ2-7; the D gene is possibly TRBD1 (6 bases). CDR3 length: 14 residues. CDR1 and CDR2 from the germline V gene are MGHDK and SYGVNS. Trimming stripped 3 bases from V and 5 bases from J, with 14 bases between.

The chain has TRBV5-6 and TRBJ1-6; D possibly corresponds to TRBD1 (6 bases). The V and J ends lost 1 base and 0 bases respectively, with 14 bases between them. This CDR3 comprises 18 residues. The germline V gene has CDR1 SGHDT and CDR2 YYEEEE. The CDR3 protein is CASSLFLQGSSYNSPLHF. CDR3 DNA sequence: TGTGCCAGCAGCTTGTTTTTGCAGGGGAGCTCCTATAATTCACCCCTCCACTTT.

The CDR3 reads CASSSQGLNTEAFF. CDR3 bases: TGTGCCAGCAGCTCCCAGGGGCTGAACACTGAAGCTTTCTTT. This chain connects TRBV11-2 to TRBJ1-1; TRBD1 is a possible D gene (6 bases). CDR3 length equals 14 residues. Trimming stripped 4 bases from V and 0 bases from J, with 9 bases between. Germline assignment: CDR1 SGHAT and CDR2 FQNNGV.

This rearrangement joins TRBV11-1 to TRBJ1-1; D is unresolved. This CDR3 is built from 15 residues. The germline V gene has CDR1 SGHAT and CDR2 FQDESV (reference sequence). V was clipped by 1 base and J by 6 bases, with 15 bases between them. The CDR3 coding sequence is TGTGCCAGCAGCTTAGTGGGTGTGTCGGGGTCTGAAGCTTTCTTT. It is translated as CASSLVGVSGSEAFF.